The present T cell receptor (beta chain) was sequenced within a study of T-cell reconstitution after alpha-beta-depleted transplantation in children. It was with unique molecular identifiers that the TCRbeta library was prepared. MiXCR, applied by TCRdb to the PCR reads, yields one record per CDR3 protein. Of hundreds of thousands of distinct CDR3 sequences listed, around 13% are singletons. Between the trimmed V and J ends, which lost 6 bases and 1 base, there was a span of 13 bases. Per germline, CDR1 DFQATT and CDR2 SNEGSKA (reference sequence). The CDR3 length is 13 residues. This clonotype occurred many times. Its antigen is not known. Study findings and constraints: TCRbeta diversity was high at day 60 in some patients (a result of surviving recipient T cells and thymic progenitors). About two months after transplant, alpha-beta T cells reportedly came from several hundred expanded graft clones. The authors attributed T-cell counts and diversity one year after transplant mostly to newly produced T cells.

The TCR was taken from a girl aged 2 to 10 with congenital amegakaryocytic thrombocytopenia, due to receive a stem cell transplant. This material consisted of PBMCs, taken before TCRalphabeta/CD19-depleted stem cell transplant. The gene calls are TRBV20-1 and TRBJ2-7, with D uncertain. CDR3 nucleotides: TGCAGTGCCCTCAAGGATCGGTCCTACGAGCAGTACTTC. It encodes CSALKDRSYEQYF.